These T cell receptor beta chains were read from a single sample in a study of control samples from healthy donors and cancer patients. Clones were sequenced by immunoSEQ multiplex PCR, and TCRdb holds only the in-frame ones, with some missing. In the table there are about 180,000 clones, around nine tenths of which are singletons. Sequenced material: blood. The receptors originated from a man aged 25 to 40 in good health. The CDR3 runs from the conserved cysteine through the conserved F or W. Fields, in order: V gene, J gene, D gene, clone size, CDR3 length, CDR3 protein, CDR3 DNA. The D gene is left open where the match is weak. Clone sizes are given selectively: once, few, many, or a class where the clone is expanded.

V: TRBV6-5; J: TRBJ1-2; D: TRBD1; size: -; length: 13; CDR3: CASTRTGRNGYTF; DNA: TGTGCCAGCACCCGGACAGGGCGAAATGGCTACACCTTC
V: TRBV9; J: TRBJ1-6; D: -; size: -; length: 9; CDR3: CRRDGLLHF; DNA: TGTAGACGGGATGGTCTCCTCCACTTT
V: TRBV28; J: TRBJ1-2; D: TRBD1; size: -; length: 15; CDR3: CASKRTGTSNYGYTF; DNA: TGTGCCAGCAAAAGGACAGGTACTTCTAACTATGGCTACACCTTC
V: TRBV3-1/TRBV3-2; J: TRBJ2-7; D: TRBD2; size: -; length: 15; CDR3: CASSPRTSGVYEQYF; DNA: TGTGCCAGCAGCCCCCGGACTAGCGGGGTCTACGAGCAGTACTTC
V: TRBV4-1; J: TRBJ1-1; D: -; size: -; length: 13; CDR3: CASSQERPARAFF; DNA: TGCGCCAGCAGCCAAGAGAGGCCCGCCAGGGCTTTCTTT
V: TRBV12-3/TRBV12-4; J: TRBJ1-1; D: -; size: -; length: 13; CDR3: CASRRTFNTEAFF; DNA: TGTGCCAGCAGAAGGACCTTTAACACTGAAGCTTTCTTT
V: TRBV7-2; J: TRBJ2-7; D: TRBD1; size: -; length: 14; CDR3: CASSYRQGGYEQYF; DNA: TGTGCCAGCAGCTACAGACAGGGGGGTTACGAGCAGTACTTC
V: TRBV7-2; J: TRBJ2-5; D: TRBD1; size: -; length: 16; CDR3: CASSLGAQGAAETQYF; DNA: TGTGCCAGCAGCTTAGGGGCCCAGGGGGCGGCGGAGACCCAGTACTTC
V: TRBV5-1; J: TRBJ2-1; D: TRBD2; size: -; length: 16; CDR3: CASSPEGAGGYNEQFF; DNA: TGCGCCAGCAGCCCGGAAGGTGCGGGGGGGTACAATGAGCAGTTCTTC
V: TRBV4-2; J: TRBJ2-7; D: -; size: -; length: 14; CDR3: CASRPGATVYEQYF; DNA: TGTGCCAGCAGACCAGGGGCGACAGTTTACGAGCAGTACTTC
V: TRBV6-7; J: TRBJ2-7; D: -; size: -; length: 16; CDR3: CASTPRHHRVAYEQYF; DNA: TGTGCCAGCACGCCGCGGCATCACAGGGTAGCCTACGAGCAGTACTTC
V: TRBV19; J: TRBJ1-1; D: -; size: -; length: 13; CDR3: CASSIAANTEAFF; DNA: TGTGCCAGTAGTATCGCAGCCAACACTGAAGCTTTCTTT
V: TRBV30; J: TRBJ1-5; D: -; size: -; length: 10; CDR3: CADGAQPQHF; DNA: TGTGCCGACGGAGCTCAGCCCCAGCATTTT
V: TRBV5-5; J: TRBJ2-3; D: TRBD2; size: -; length: 16; CDR3: CASSLTTSAGTDTQYF; DNA: TGTGCCAGCAGCCTGACGACTAGCGCAGGCACAGATACGCAGTATTTT
V: TRBV10-3; J: TRBJ2-5; D: -; size: once; length: 13; CDR3: CATKRGLQETQYF; DNA: TGTGCCACGAAGAGGGGGTTACAAGAGACCCAGTACTTC
V: TRBV10-1; J: TRBJ1-6; D: -; size: -; length: 14; CDR3: CASSSGTPNSPLHF; DNA: TGCGCCAGCAGTTCCGGGACCCCCAATTCACCCCTCCACTTT
V: TRBV5-5; J: TRBJ1-2; D: TRBD1; size: -; length: 17; CDR3: CASSPYPSGQLNYGYTF; DNA: TGTGCCAGCAGCCCTTACCCTTCGGGACAGCTTAACTATGGCTACACCTTC
V: TRBV4-1; J: TRBJ1-2; D: -; size: -; length: 16; CDR3: CASSQDESNPFYGYTF; DNA: TGCGCCAGCAGCCAAGACGAGTCAAACCCCTTCTATGGCTACACCTTC
V: TRBV6-2/TRBV6-3; J: TRBJ1-1; D: -; size: -; length: 13; CDR3: CASSLGPNTEAFF; DNA: TGTGCCAGCAGTTTAGGCCCGAACACTGAAGCTTTCTTT
V: TRBV28; J: TRBJ2-5; D: -; size: -; length: 15; CDR3: CASSSPGPGQETQYF; DNA: TGTGCCAGCAGTTCCCCGGGTCCGGGCCAAGAGACCCAGTACTTC
V: TRBV27; J: TRBJ2-7; D: -; size: -; length: 15; CDR3: CASSLSWTALYEQYF; DNA: TGTGCCAGCAGTTTATCGTGGACAGCCCTTTACGAGCAGTACTTC
V: TRBV7-8; J: TRBJ2-7; D: -; size: -; length: 16; CDR3: CASSDLIGGLTYEQYF; DNA: TGTGCCAGCAGCGACCTTATCGGGGGTCTAACCTACGAGCAGTACTTC
V: TRBV27; J: TRBJ1-2; D: -; size: -; length: 13; CDR3: CASRKGQGDGYTF; DNA: TGTGCCAGCAGAAAGGGCCAGGGAGATGGCTACACCTTC
V: TRBV11-2; J: TRBJ1-2; D: -; size: -; length: 16; CDR3: CASSLVSDTANYGYTF; DNA: TGTGCCAGCAGCTTAGTATCGGACACAGCTAACTATGGCTACACCTTC
V: TRBV7-7; J: TRBJ2-1; D: -; size: -; length: 14; CDR3: CASSLSERGDEQFF; DNA: TGTGCCAGCAGCTTATCGGAACGGGGCGATGAGCAGTTCTTC
V: TRBV24-1; J: TRBJ1-2; D: -; size: -; length: 12; CDR3: CATSDPGGGYTF; DNA: TGTGCCACCAGTGACCCCGGGGGCGGCTACACCTTC
V: TRBV5-1; J: TRBJ2-5; D: -; size: -; length: 13; CDR3: CASSPFNQETQYF; DNA: TGCGCCAGCAGCCCGTTCAACCAAGAGACCCAGTACTTC
V: TRBV5-1; J: TRBJ1-4; D: -; size: -; length: 13; CDR3: CASRTATNEKLFF; DNA: TGCGCCAGCAGGACGGCAACTAATGAAAAACTGTTTTTT
V: TRBV27; J: TRBJ2-1; D: -; size: -; length: 17; CDR3: CASSSLFAGSSYNEQFF; DNA: TGTGCCAGCAGTTCCCTATTTGCGGGGAGCTCCTACAATGAGCAGTTCTTC
V: TRBV29-1; J: TRBJ1-1; D: -; size: -; length: 11; CDR3: CSVVRATEAFF; DNA: TGCAGCGTTGTCAGGGCCACTGAAGCTTTCTTT
V: TRBV7-7; J: TRBJ2-2; D: TRBD1; size: -; length: 15; CDR3: CASSLGTGNTGELFF; DNA: TGTGCCAGCAGCTTAGGGACAGGGAACACCGGGGAGCTGTTTTTT
V: TRBV3-1/TRBV3-2; J: TRBJ2-3; D: -; size: -; length: 16; CDR3: CASSPKAGVDPDTQYF; DNA: TGTGCCAGCAGCCCCAAAGCGGGCGTGGACCCAGATACGCAGTATTTT
V: TRBV10-3; J: TRBJ2-1; D: TRBD2; size: -; length: 14; CDR3: CAISEGTTRGEQFF; DNA: TGTGCCATCAGTGAGGGGACTACCAGAGGTGAGCAGTTCTTC
V: TRBV29-1; J: TRBJ1-4; D: TRBD1; size: -; length: 15; CDR3: CSVGGQGASGEKLFF; DNA: TGCAGCGTTGGGGGACAGGGGGCTAGTGGTGAAAAACTGTTTTTT
V: TRBV30; J: TRBJ1-2; D: -; size: -; length: 12; CDR3: CAWRPGLLGYTF; DNA: TGTGCCTGGAGGCCGGGACTCCTGGGCTACACCTTC
V: TRBV6-2/TRBV6-3; J: TRBJ1-5; D: TRBD1; size: once; length: 17; CDR3: CASSQRRGSNSNQPQHF; DNA: TGTGCCAGCAGTCAGCGCAGGGGGTCGAATAGCAATCAGCCCCAGCATTTT
V: TRBV5-1; J: TRBJ2-6; D: -; size: -; length: 15; CDR3: CPSSGPGEGANVLTF; DNA: TGCCCCAGCAGCGGGCCGGGGGAGGGGGCCAACGTCCTGACTTTC
V: TRBV2; J: TRBJ1-1; D: TRBD1; size: -; length: 15; CDR3: CASSESGRGRGEAFF; DNA: TGTGCCAGCAGTGAGTCGGGCAGGGGGCGGGGTGAAGCTTTCTTT
V: TRBV5-1; J: TRBJ1-3; D: TRBD1; size: -; length: 15; CDR3: CASSPTGGPGWAIYF; DNA: TGCGCCAGCAGCCCGACAGGGGGCCCGGGGTGGGCCATATATTTT
V: TRBV5-4; J: TRBJ2-3; D: -; size: -; length: 14; CDR3: CASSLVADTDTQYF; DNA: TGTGCCAGCAGCTTGGTCGCAGACACAGATACGCAGTATTTT
V: TRBV10-1; J: TRBJ1-2; D: -; size: few; length: 13; CDR3: CASSESRGGGYTF; DNA: TGCGCCAGCAGTGAGTCCAGGGGTGGTGGCTACACCTTC
V: TRBV19; J: TRBJ2-1; D: TRBD2; size: -; length: 14; CDR3: CASSQTSGTGEQFF; DNA: TGTGCCAGTAGCCAGACTAGCGGGACGGGGGAGCAGTTCTTC
V: TRBV9; J: TRBJ2-5; D: TRBD2; size: -; length: 14; CDR3: CASSVEAGQETQYF; DNA: TGTGCCAGCAGCGTCGAAGCGGGGCAAGAGACCCAGTACTTC
V: TRBV6-5; J: TRBJ2-2; D: -; size: -; length: 15; CDR3: CASSYSPQNTGELFF; DNA: TGTGCCAGCAGTTACTCTCCACAGAACACCGGGGAGCTGTTTTTT
V: TRBV30; J: TRBJ2-2; D: -; size: -; length: 10; CDR3: CAWSSGELFF; DNA: TGTGCCTGGAGTAGCGGGGAGCTGTTTTTT
V: TRBV20-1; J: TRBJ1-1; D: -; size: -; length: 11; CDR3: CSVDFYTEAFF; DNA: TGCAGTGTTGATTTTTACACTGAAGCTTTCTTT
V: TRBV15; J: TRBJ1-1; D: -; size: -; length: 15; CDR3: CATSARQDSNTEAFF; DNA: TGTGCCACCAGTGCGCGACAGGACTCGAACACTGAAGCTTTCTTT
V: TRBV2; J: TRBJ1-1; D: TRBD1; size: few; length: 16; CDR3: CASTHSPGQENTEAFF; DNA: TGTGCCAGCACCCACTCCCCGGGACAGGAGAACACTGAAGCTTTCTTT
V: TRBV28; J: TRBJ1-2; D: -; size: -; length: 12; CDR3: CASKRPLGYYTF; DNA: TGTGCCAGCAAGCGGCCCTTGGGGTACTACACCTTC
V: TRBV7-9; J: TRBJ2-5; D: -; size: -; length: 12; CDR3: CASSQGLQTQYF; DNA: TGTGCCAGCAGCCAGGGACTGCAGACCCAGTACTTC
V: TRBV6-5; J: TRBJ2-1; D: TRBD2; size: -; length: 12; CDR3: CASRGGYNEQFF; DNA: TGTGCCAGCAGGGGGGGGTACAATGAGCAGTTCTTC
V: TRBV6-5; J: TRBJ1-5; D: -; size: -; length: 15; CDR3: CASRLWGRSNQPQHF; DNA: TGTGCCAGCAGGCTCTGGGGCAGGAGCAATCAGCCCCAGCATTTT
V: TRBV25-1; J: TRBJ2-2; D: -; size: once; length: 16; CDR3: CASSDPTGRGTGELFF; DNA: TGTGCCAGCAGTGACCCCACAGGCCGGGGCACCGGGGAGCTGTTTTTT
V: TRBV7-9; J: TRBJ1-1; D: -; size: -; length: 14; CDR3: CASSLNTVNTEAFF; DNA: TGTGCCAGCAGCTTAAACACAGTGAACACTGAAGCTTTCTTT